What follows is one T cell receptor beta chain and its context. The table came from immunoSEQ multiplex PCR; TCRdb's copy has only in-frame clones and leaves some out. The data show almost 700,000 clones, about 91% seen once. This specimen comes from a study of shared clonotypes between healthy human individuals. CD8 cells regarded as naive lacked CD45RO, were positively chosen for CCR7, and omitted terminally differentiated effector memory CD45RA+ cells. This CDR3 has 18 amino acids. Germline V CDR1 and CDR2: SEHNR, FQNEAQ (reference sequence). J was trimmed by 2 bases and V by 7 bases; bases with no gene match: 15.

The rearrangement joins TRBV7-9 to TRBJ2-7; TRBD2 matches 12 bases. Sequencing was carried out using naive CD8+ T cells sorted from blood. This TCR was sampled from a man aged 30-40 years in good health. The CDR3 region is CASTQTGLAGYSPYEQYF. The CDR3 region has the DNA TGTGCCAGCACCCAAACAGGACTAGCGGGATATAGTCCCTACGAGCAGTACTTC.